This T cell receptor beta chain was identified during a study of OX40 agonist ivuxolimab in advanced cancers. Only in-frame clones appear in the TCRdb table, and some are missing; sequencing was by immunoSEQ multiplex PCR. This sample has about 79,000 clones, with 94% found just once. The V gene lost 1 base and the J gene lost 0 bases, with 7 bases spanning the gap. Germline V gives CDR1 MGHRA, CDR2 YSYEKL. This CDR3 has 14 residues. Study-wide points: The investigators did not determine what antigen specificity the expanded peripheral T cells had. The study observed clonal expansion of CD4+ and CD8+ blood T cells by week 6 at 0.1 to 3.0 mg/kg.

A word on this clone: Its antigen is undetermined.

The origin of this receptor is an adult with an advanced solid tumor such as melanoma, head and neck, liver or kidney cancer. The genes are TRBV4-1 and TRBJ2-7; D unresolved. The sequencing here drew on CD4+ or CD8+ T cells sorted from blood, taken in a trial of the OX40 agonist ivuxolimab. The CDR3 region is CASSQGTVSYEQYF. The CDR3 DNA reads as TGCGCCAGCAGCCAAGGGACGGTCTCCTACGAGCAGTACTTC.